This T cell receptor (beta chain) was found in a study of blood T cell repertoires in COVID-19. Overall study context: COVID-19 samples from acute and convalescent phases originated in the United States, Italy and Spain. PBMCs, B-cell-depleted T cells, or T cells provided the cDNA or gDNA that made up the material.

The table lists this clone with a count of one. The CDR3 runs to 15 residues. V lost 2 bases to trimming and J lost 6 bases, with 16 bases between them. Germline loops: CDR1 SGHAT, CDR2 FQNNGV. Study processing details: Amplifying reference gene primers gave estimates of nucleated cell counts. Method: immunoSEQ multiplex PCR; TCRdb's copy keeps in-frame clones and lacks some. The DNA was the basis for D and trimming; V, J and clone size are from that table. Of 56,000 or so clones listed, about 88% are singletons. Enrollment of patients from Seattle took place during active infection, with longitudinal follow-up.

The chain couples TRBV11-2 to TRBJ1-2; D perhaps matches TRBD1 (6 bases). The specimen was peripheral blood. This receptor was obtained from a woman between 55 and 75 years old with COVID-19, enrolled during active disease. The CDR3: CASSLILGGENGYTF. The DNA for the CDR3 is TGTGCCAGCAGCTTAATCCTAGGGGGGGAAAATGGCTACACCTTC.